The 20 T cell receptor beta chains below were found in one sample sequenced in a study of cytomegalovirus exposure and HLA in healthy donors. The PCR contained 60 Vbeta and 13 Jbeta primers. The table came from immunoSEQ multiplex PCR; TCRdb's copy has only in-frame clones and leaves some out. The sample yields a few hundred thousand clones, over 60% seen once. The sample taken for sequencing was PBMCs. All receptors derive from a man between 18 and 29 years old in good health and CMV-seronegative.

The genes are TRBV6-5 and TRBJ1-2; D is uncertain. Germline CDR1 MNHEY, CDR2 SVGAGI. The CDR3 is 14 residues long. V was clipped by 0 bases and J by 5 bases, with 10 bases between them. In DNA, the CDR3 is TGTGCCAGCAGTTACTCGACGCGGCATTATGGCTACACCTTC. This gives the protein CASSYSTRHYGYTF.

The V gene is TRBV19, the J gene TRBJ2-3, with D perhaps TRBD2 (6 bases). Trimming removed 5 bases at V and 0 bases at J, with 18 bases between. The CDR3 extends over 17 amino acids. Germline CDR1 is LNHDA and CDR2 is SQIVND (reference sequence). CDR3 bases: TGTGCCAGTAGTCTCATCTTACCGGGACTTAGCACAGATACGCAGTATTTT. Amino acid sequence: CASSLILPGLSTDTQYF.

This chain joins TRBV5-6 and TRBJ2-2; 9 nucleotides align to TRBD2. Germline trimming cut 0 bases from V and 1 base from J; bases unmatched to any gene: 10. The CDR3 length is 19 residues. CDR1 and CDR2 (germline): SGHDT, YYEEEE. CDR3 in amino acids: CASSLAMGGGAGNTGELFF. CDR3 sequence (DNA): TGTGCCAGCAGCTTGGCCATGGGCGGGGGGGCCGGGAACACCGGGGAGCTGTTTTTT. The variable domain in full, with the rest retrieved from reference TRBV5-6 and TRBJ2-2, is DAGVTQSPTHLIKTRGQQVTLRCSPKSGHDTVSWYQQALGQGPQFIFQYYEEEERQRGNFPDRFSGHQFPNYSSELNVNALLLGDSALYLCASSLAMGGGAGNTGELFFGEGSRLTVL.

The CDR3 bases are TGTGCCAGCAGCTTAGATGGCGGTCAGCCCCAGCATTTT. Residues: CASSLDGGQPQHF. The chain carries TRBV7-2 and TRBJ1-5; unclear D gene. This CDR3 is 13 amino acids long. V lost 1 base, J lost 6 bases, and 7 bases lay in between. CDR1 and CDR2 (germline): SGHTA, FQGNSA.

The chain combines TRBV5-1 with TRBJ2-1; 12 bases line up with TRBD2. The junction had 5 bases not matched to a gene; V was cut back by 6 bases and J by 4 bases. CDR1 SGHRS and CDR2 YFSETQ come from the germline V gene. The length of the CDR3 is 15 residues. Here the CDR3 DNA reads TGCGCCAGCACTAGCGGGGGGGCATATTACAATGAGCAGTTCTTC. It codes for CASTSGGAYYNEQFF.

The rearrangement joins TRBV11-3 to TRBJ2-3; D is uncertain. V gave up 4 bases and J gave up 4 bases, with 15 bases separating them. The CDR3 runs to 15 residues. CDR1 and CDR2 (germline): SGHNT, YENEEA. CDR3 in amino acids: CASSYPGEGPDTQYF. Here the CDR3 DNA reads TGTGCCAGCAGCTATCCCGGAGAAGGCCCAGATACGCAGTATTTT.

The chain has TRBV13 and TRBJ2-7; 7 positions match TRBD1. Germline V gives CDR1 PRHDT, CDR2 FYEKMQ (reference sequence). This CDR3 region has 18 residues. Trimming at V came to 5 bases and at J to 1 base, leaving 17 bases not matched to a gene. The CDR3 protein is CASSVSGWDSEISYEQYF. Written as DNA, the CDR3 is TGTGCCAGCAGCGTCTCCGGATGGGACAGCGAAATTTCCTACGAGCAGTACTTC. Full variable domain (outside the CDR3, taken from reference TRBV13 and TRBJ2-7): AAGVIQSPRHLIKEKRETATLKCYPIPRHDTVYWYQQGPGQDPQFLISFYEKMQSDKGSIPDRFSAQQFSDYHSELNMSSLELGDSALYFCASSVSGWDSEISYEQYFGPGTRLTVT.

Regarding this clone: The junction and the germline gene differ at one end; a read error may be behind it. The chain employs TRBV2 and TRBJ2-7; the match to TRBD2 covers 14 bases. Per the germline V gene, CDR1 is SNHLY and CDR2 is FYNNEI. This CDR3 spans 16 amino acids. Here the CDR3 reads CASREGTSGGPYEQYF. DNA for the CDR3: TGTGCCAGCAGGGAAGGGACTAGCGGGGGTCCCTACGAGCAGTACTTC.

The chain links TRBV9 to TRBJ2-5, with a weak D call TRBD2 (6 bases). The CDR3 is 16 residues long. Trimming shortened V by 4 bases and J by 5 bases, and 21 bases separated the two germline ends. From germline, CDR1 is SGDLS and CDR2 YYNGEE. Here the CDR3 reads CASSPRIFLGRETQYF. CDR3 nucleotides: TGTGCCAGCAGCCCTCGAATTTTTCTAGGGAGGGAGACCCAGTACTTC.

The rearrangement uses TRBV7-8 and TRBJ2-3; TRBD1 aligns across 7 bases. Per germline, CDR1 SGHVS and CDR2 FQNEAQ. This CDR3 has 14 residues. V lost 4 bases, J lost 5 bases, and 6 bases stayed unmatched. DNA of the CDR3: TGTGCCAGCAGCTCGCGACAGGGCCTAGATACGCAGTATTTT. It is translated as CASSSRQGLDTQYF.

The chain employs TRBV5-4 and TRBJ2-7, with 9 bases lining up with TRBD1. With V trimmed by 0 bases and J by 3 bases, 1 base remained unmatched. Per the germline V gene, CDR1 is SGHNT and CDR2 is YYREEE (reference sequence). This CDR3 contains 14 residues. As DNA, the CDR3 is TGTGCCAGCAGCTTGGGACAGGGGGGCTACGAGCAGTACTTC. Amino acid sequence: CASSLGQGGYEQYF.

This clone was recorded only once. The junction shows a germline mismatch at one end, possibly a read error. The chain uses TRBV7-7 and TRBJ2-5; 7 nucleotides line up with TRBD2. The V gene's germline CDR1 is SSHAT and CDR2 FNYEAQ (reference sequence). The CDR3 consists of 18 residues. The CDR3 DNA reads TGTGCTAGCAGCTCTTTTCCTAAGACTAGCAGAGGTCAAGAGACCCAGTACTTC. This translates into CASSSFPKTSRGQETQYF.

This rearrangement joins TRBV4-3 to TRBJ2-7; 8 positions match TRBD2. The J segment lost 4 bases and the V segment lost 0 bases, leaving 8 bases of the junction unmatched. Germline V gene lookup returns CDR1 LGHNA and CDR2 YSLEER. There are 16 residues in the CDR3. The CDR3 nucleotides are TGCGCCAGCAGCCAAGATGGTACTAGCGGAGCGTACGAGCAGTACTTC. Protein: CASSQDGTSGAYEQYF.

The chain links TRBV6-5 to TRBJ2-3, with D perhaps matching TRBD2 (7 bases). Germline-derived CDR1 and CDR2 are MNHEY and SVGAGI. V gave up 2 bases and J gave up 2 bases, with 11 bases separating them. This CDR3 is 15 amino acids long. CDR3 sequence reads: CASSYQAGATDTQYF. The CDR3 nucleotides read TGTGCCAGCAGTTACCAGGCGGGGGCCACAGATACGCAGTATTTT.

This clone was seen a handful of times. The genes are TRBV6-1 and TRBJ2-2, with 7 bases that match TRBD2. J was trimmed by 0 bases and V by 3 bases; bases with no gene match: 10. CDR3 length equals 18 residues. Germline CDR1 and CDR2: MNHNS and SASEGT. The DNA of the CDR3 is TGTGCCAGCAGTGAGCCTAGCGGAACCGATACGAACACCGGGGAGCTGTTTTTT. This gives the protein CASSEPSGTDTNTGELFF.

In this sample, this clone turned up a few times. The rearrangement uses TRBV2 and TRBJ1-1; D gene uncertain. The length of the CDR3 is 14 residues. V gave up 7 bases and J gave up 5 bases, with 17 bases separating them. In germline, CDR1 is SNHLY, CDR2 FYNNEI. In DNA form, the CDR3 reads TGTGCCAGCATTGCTGACTGGCTGAGGACTGAAGCTTTCTTT. Translated, it gives CASIADWLRTEAFF. The full variable domain, rest sourced from reference TRBV2 and TRBJ1-1, is EPEVTQTPSHQVTQMGQEVILRCVPISNHLYFYWYRQILGQKVEFLVSFYNNEISEKSEIFDDQFSVERPDGSNFTLKIRSTKLEDSAMYFCASIADWLRTEAFFGQGTRLTVV.

This chain joins TRBV19 and TRBJ2-2; TRBD1 might be the D (5 bases). Trimming removed 8 bases at V and 1 base at J, with 14 bases between. CDR1 and CDR2 from the germline V gene are LNHDA and SQIVND (reference sequence). There are 15 residues in the CDR3. The CDR3 sequence is CASGAVRVNTGELFF. In DNA form, the CDR3 reads TGTGCCAGTGGGGCGGTCAGGGTGAACACCGGGGAGCTGTTTTTT.

The chain employs TRBV29-1 and TRBJ2-2, with 11 bases identical to TRBD1. V lost 5 bases, J lost 5 bases, and 7 bases stayed unmatched. Germline V gene lookup returns CDR1 SQVTM and CDR2 ANQGSEA. This CDR3 region has 15 residues. As DNA, the CDR3 is TGCAGCGTTACAACCGGGACAGGGGGAACCGGGGAGCTGTTTTTT. This translates into CSVTTGTGGTGELFF.

The rearrangement joins TRBV28 to TRBJ1-1, with D tentatively TRBD1 (6 bases). Germline V CDR1 and CDR2: MDHEN, SYDVKM. The CDR3 runs to 12 residues. V was cut by 5 bases and J by 6 bases, with 10 bases left in between. Here the CDR3 DNA reads TGTGCCAGCAGTCTTTGGACAGCTGAAGCTTTCTTT. It translates to CASSLWTAEAFF.

The chain has TRBV13 and TRBJ2-1; 9 bases fit TRBD1. The junction had 21 bases not matched to a gene; V was cut back by 2 bases and J by 4 bases. The CDR3 has 21 amino acids. Per the germline V gene, CDR1 is PRHDT and CDR2 is FYEKMQ (reference sequence). DNA for the CDR3: TGTGCCAGCAGCTTAAGACCGGGACAGGGTTTACTGAGGGAGAGGTACAATGAGCAGTTCTTC. Protein product: CASSLRPGQGLLRERYNEQFF.